These T cell receptor beta chains were read from a single sample in a study of cytomegalovirus exposure and HLA in healthy donors. Only in-frame clones appear in the TCRdb table, and some are missing; sequencing was by immunoSEQ multiplex PCR. The sample holds approximately 150,000 clones, approximately 85% seen once. Sequenced sample: PBMCs. Receptors originate from a man aged 50 or older in good health and CMV-seropositive. The CDR3 runs from the conserved cysteine through the conserved F or W. The D gene is left open where the match is weak. Part of the rows lack a size; the others show once, few, many or a class for expanded clones.

J gene | V gene | D gene | clone size | CDR3 protein | CDR3 DNA
TRBJ2-1 | TRBV6-4 | TRBD2 | many | CASSDAAGGGNEQFF | TGTGCCAGCAGTGATGCGGCGGGAGGAGGCAATGAGCAGTTCTTC
TRBJ2-1 | TRBV10-1 | TRBD1 | NA | CASSGGQGSISEGAQFF | TGCGCCAGCAGTGGGGGACAGGGTTCTATATCGGAGGGAGCGCAGTTCTTC
TRBJ2-5 | TRBV7-9 | TRBD2 | NA | CASSPGTSGSIETQYF | TGTGCCAGCAGCCCAGGGACCAGCGGGAGTATCGAGACCCAGTACTTC
TRBJ2-7 | TRBV11-2 | NA | NA | CASSPSGGAFSSYEQYF | TGTGCCAGCAGTCCTTCCGGGGGAGCCTTCTCCTCGTACGAGCAGTACTTC
TRBJ2-5 | TRBV5-4 | TRBD2 | NA | CASSFGGRQETQYF | TGTGCCAGCAGTTTCGGGGGGAGGCAAGAGACCCAGTACTTC
TRBJ2-7 | TRBV14 | NA | NA | CASSRDQTRPYEQYF | TGTGCCAGCAGCCGTGACCAAACCAGGCCCTACGAGCAGTACTTC
TRBJ2-5 | TRBV6-4 | NA | NA | CASSEGESGSETQYF | TGTGCCAGCAGTGAAGGAGAGAGCGGGTCAGAGACCCAGTACTTC
TRBJ1-1 | TRBV13 | NA | NA | CASSLTRGEAFF | TGTGCCAGCAGCTTAACCCGAGGGGAAGCTTTCTTT
TRBJ2-7 | TRBV11-2 | NA | NA | CASSFRRQSYEQYF | TGTGCCAGCAGCTTCCGAAGACAGTCCTACGAGCAGTACTTC
TRBJ2-5 | TRBV10-3 | TRBD1 | once | CAIRRTGAQETQYF | TGTGCCATCAGGAGAACAGGGGCCCAAGAGACCCAGTACTTC
TRBJ2-3 | TRBV7-3 | NA | once | CASSFTGNTDTQYF | TGTGCCAGCAGCTTTACAGGGAACACAGATACGCAGTATTTT
TRBJ2-3 | TRBV5-1 | TRBD2 | NA | CASSLGLAGIADTQYF | TGCGCCAGCAGCTTGGGACTAGCGGGAATCGCAGATACGCAGTATTTT
TRBJ1-1 | TRBV6-5 | NA | NA | CASMPTVMNTEAFF | TGTGCCAGCATGCCGACAGTTATGAACACTGAAGCTTTCTTT
TRBJ1-1 | TRBV12-5 | NA | few | CASGLHRGFGVNTEAFF | TGTGCTAGTGGTTTGCATCGGGGGTTCGGAGTGAACACTGAAGCTTTCTTT
TRBJ2-5 | TRBV5-4 | TRBD1 | NA | CASSSGQGKGETQYF | TGTGCCAGCAGCTCGGGACAGGGGAAAGGAGAGACCCAGTACTTC
TRBJ1-2 | TRBV2 | NA | NA | CASSEEAAGVSYGYTF | TGTGCCAGCAGTGAAGAGGCAGCAGGGGTCTCCTATGGCTACACCTTC